The 19 T cell receptor beta chains below were found in one sample sequenced in a study of regulatory T cells in long-lasting Graves disease. Time point described: newly diagnosed GD, antithyroid drugs for less than 3 months. Following extraction of RNA from PBMCs, that RNA was used to make the TCR library. Construction of the TCR beta libraries employed iRepertoire HTBI primers in conjunction with Arm-PCR of CDR3 regions. One entry per CDR3 protein, called by TCRdb with MiXCR from the multiplex PCR reads. The sample carries a few hundred thousand distinct CDR3 sequences, 11% to 15% recorded once. The sample was also reused in another study, on T cells in Graves' hyperthyroidism and ophthalmopathy.

Sequencing used peripheral blood mononuclear cells (PBMCs), obtained at new diagnosis, from a patient treated with antithyroid drugs. Receptors originate from a woman in her fifties or sixties with Graves disease.

In this sample, this clonotype turned up many times. A junction end diverges from the germline sequence, so it may reflect a read error. J is TRBJ2-3 and V is TRBV7-9, with 14 bases fitting TRBD2. The CDR3 is 16 amino acids. Per the germline V gene, CDR1 is SEHNR and CDR2 is FQNEAQ (reference sequence). In nucleotides, the CDR3 is TGTGCTAGCAGCAAGGGACTAGCGGGAGCATCGGATACGCAGTATTTT. Protein: CASSKGLAGASDTQYF.

This clonotype was recorded many times. The V and J genes are TRBV7-3 and TRBJ2-1; D ambiguous. This CDR3 region has 16 residues. The germline gives CDR1 SGHTA, CDR2 FQGTGA. V was cut by 5 bases and J by 3 bases, with 17 bases left in between. The CDR3 nucleotides are TGTGCCAGCAGCGACTTACGGCGTGACCACTACAATGAGCAGTTCTTC. Residues: CASSDLRRDHYNEQFF.

Many counts were recorded for this clonotype. V gene TRBV3-1 combines with J gene TRBJ1-1, with D possibly matching TRBD1 (6 bases). The length of the CDR3 is 15 residues. CDR1 LGHDT and CDR2 YNNKEL come from the germline V gene (reference sequence). V lost 1 base to trimming and J lost 1 base, with 10 bases between them. The chain's CDR3 is CASSQGYRENTEAFF. The DNA of the CDR3 is TGTGCCAGCAGCCAAGGCTACAGGGAGAACACTGAAGCTTTCTTT. Combining the CDR3 with reference TRBV3-1 and TRBJ1-1 gives the whole variable domain DTAVSQTPKYLVTQMGNDKSIKCEQNLGHDTMYWYKQDSKKFLKIMFSYNNKELIINETVPNRFSPKSPDKAHLNLHINSLELGDSAVYFCASSQGYRENTEAFFGQGTRLTVV.

This clonotype was observed a few times. The chain couples TRBV9 to TRBJ2-3, with D possibly matching TRBD2 (5 bases). Trimming took off 0 bases at V and 2 bases at J, with 10 bases between the two ends. The CDR3 has 15 amino acids. Germline CDR1 and CDR2: SGDLS and YYNGEE. CDR3 bases: TGTGCCAGCAGCGTAGATCTAGCTAACACAGATACGCAGTATTTT. Translating gives CASSVDLANTDTQYF.

The genes are TRBV5-4 and TRBJ2-1, with D maybe TRBD2 (6 bases). The CDR3 consists of 16 residues. Germline V CDR1 and CDR2: SGHNT, YYREEE (reference sequence). Trimming removed 0 bases from V and 6 bases from J, with 16 bases in between. CDR3 coding DNA: TGTGCCAGCAGCTTGGCCGGGGCTAGCGTACGCAATGAGCAGTTCTTC. Amino acids: CASSLAGASVRNEQFF. The full variable domain, rest sourced from reference TRBV5-4 and TRBJ2-1, is ETGVTQSPTHLIKTRGQQVTLRCSSQSGHNTVSWYQQALGQGPQFIFQYYREEENGRGNFPPRFSGLQFPNYSSELNVNALELDDSALYLCASSLAGASVRNEQFFGPGTRLTVL.

The rearrangement joins TRBV3-1 to TRBJ1-2, with D possibly matching TRBD1 (5 bases). The V gene lost 1 base and the J gene lost 4 bases, with 13 bases spanning the gap. The CDR3 loop spans 15 amino acids. The germline gives CDR1 LGHDT, CDR2 YNNKEL (reference sequence). In DNA form, the CDR3 reads TGTGCCAGCAGCCAAGGAGGAAAAAGGGGCTATGGCTACACCTTC. This gives the protein CASSQGGKRGYGYTF.

This clonotype was observed many times. The V call is TRBV3-1, the J call TRBJ1-3; a possible D gene is TRBD1 (5 bases). CDR3 size: 14 residues. V gave up 4 bases and J gave up 2 bases, with 9 bases separating them. CDR1 LGHDT and CDR2 YNNKEL come from the germline V gene (reference sequence). The CDR3 DNA reads as TGTGCCAGCAGCCCGTTGGGGGCTGGAAACACCATATATTTT. As protein: CASSPLGAGNTIYF.

This clonotype was counted a few times. The V gene is TRBV4-1, the J gene TRBJ1-2; D is uncertain. Germline V gene lookup returns CDR1 MGHRA and CDR2 YSYEKL. There are 14 residues in the CDR3. The V gene lost 5 bases and the J gene lost 3 bases, with 13 bases spanning the gap. CDR3 sequence reads: CASSSRTVDYGYTF. For the CDR3, the DNA is TGCGCCAGCAGCAGCCGAACAGTAGACTATGGCTACACCTTC.

The CDR3 DNA reads TGTGCCAGCAGCAACCAAGGTCTCCGAGATACGCAGTATTTT. Amino acid sequence: CASSNQGLRDTQYF. The chain is built from TRBV5-4 and TRBJ2-3; no clear D. Germline V lookup: CDR1 SGHNT, CDR2 YYREEE (reference sequence). Trimming left V 4 bases short and J 5 bases short, with 14 bases between. The CDR3 covers 14 residues.

With regard to this clonotype: This may be a read error, as it is one base from a much larger clone. The chain has TRBV11-2 and TRBJ2-2, with TRBD2 matching 9 bases. The length of the CDR3 is 15 residues. The germline V gene has CDR1 SGHAT and CDR2 FQNNGV. This CDR3 reads CVSSSRTSDGGELFF. CDR3 DNA: TGTGTCAGCAGCTCAAGGACTAGCGATGGCGGGGAGCTGTTTTTT.

The chain carries TRBV9 and TRBJ2-7; 9 nucleotides agree with TRBD2. Germline lookup yields CDR1 SGDLS and CDR2 YYNGEE. Unmatched junction bases numbered 9, after V lost 2 bases and J lost 6 bases. The CDR3 loop spans 15 amino acids. As DNA, the CDR3 is TGTGCCAGCAGCGTTTCGGCTAGCGGGAACTCCGAGCAGTACTTC. This translates into CASSVSASGNSEQYF.

On this clonotype: Being one base from a much bigger clone, this may be a read error. The genes are TRBV5-1 and TRBJ1-4, with TRBD1 identical over 8 bases. The germline V gene has CDR1 SGHRS and CDR2 YFSETQ. The CDR3 runs 15 residues. CDR3 in amino acids: CASSSRTGTNEELFF. CDR3 DNA sequence: TGCGCCAGCAGCTCTCGGACAGGGACTAATGAAGAACTGTTTTTT.

This clonotype was seen ten or more times. The chain uses TRBV20-1 and TRBJ2-1; 7 bases match TRBD1. The CDR3 runs 15 residues. Germline loops: CDR1 DFQATT, CDR2 SNEGSKA (reference sequence). V lost 4 bases to trimming and J lost 6 bases; unmatched junction nucleotides: 12. For the CDR3, the DNA is TGCAGTGCTATGAACCGGGACAGAGGGCGCAATGAGCAGTTCTTC. Amino acid sequence: CSAMNRDRGRNEQFF.

This chain links TRBV27 with TRBJ2-7, with 8 bases that match TRBD1. Germline trimming cut 6 bases from V and 5 bases from J; bases unmatched to any gene: 6. The CDR3 has 13 amino acids. Germline lookup yields CDR1 MNHEY and CDR2 SMNVEV (reference sequence). The CDR3 loop is CASRWAGGDEQYF. In DNA, the CDR3 is TGTGCCAGCAGATGGGCAGGGGGCGACGAGCAGTACTTC.

The CDR3: CASSLVSSGTTGELFF. In DNA form, the CDR3 reads TGTGCCAGCAGCTTAGTGTCTAGCGGGACCACCGGGGAGCTGTTTTTT. The rearrangement joins TRBV7-8 to TRBJ2-2; 9 bases align to TRBD2. Trimming removed 1 base from V and 4 bases from J; junction bases left unmatched: 4. Per the germline V gene, CDR1 is SGHVS and CDR2 is FQNEAQ. This CDR3 is 16 amino acids long.

This chain's CDR3 is CSARGRSSGYGYTF. The DNA of the CDR3 is TGCAGTGCTAGAGGCCGCTCTTCGGGCTATGGCTACACCTTC. The chain is built from TRBV20-1 and TRBJ1-2; D not certain. Trimming removed 1 base from V and 4 bases from J, with 13 bases in between. The CDR3 has 14 residues. Germline CDR1 is DFQATT and CDR2 is SNEGSKA (reference sequence).

This clonotype has more than one count but fewer than ten. The rearrangement links TRBV5-8 to TRBJ2-2, with 7 bases that match TRBD1. Germline lookup yields CDR1 SGHTS and CDR2 YDEGEE. V lost 7 bases, J lost 6 bases, and 9 bases stayed unmatched. The CDR3 spans 14 residues. The DNA for the CDR3 is TGTGCCAGCCCCGGGACAGATGTTGCCGGGGAGCTGTTTTTT. As protein: CASPGTDVAGELFF.

This clonotype has ten or more counts. V gene TRBV20-1 combines with J gene TRBJ2-3; D is uncertain. V was pared by 6 bases and J by 2 bases, with 9 bases between. Germline CDR1 is DFQATT and CDR2 is SNEGSKA (reference sequence). The CDR3 contains 12 residues. As DNA, the CDR3 is TGCAGTGCGCTCAGCGACACAGATACGCAGTATTTT. It encodes CSALSDTDTQYF.

This clonotype was observed at least ten times. The chain uses TRBV5-1 and TRBJ1-4, with 9 bases lining up with TRBD1. In germline, CDR1 is SGHRS, CDR2 YFSETQ. With 4 bases clipped from V and 7 bases from J, the junction kept 5 bases outside the gene matches. CDR3 length: 14 amino acids. The CDR3 loop is CASSGTGSGEKLFF. CDR3 coding DNA: TGCGCCAGCAGCGGGACAGGGTCGGGTGAAAAACTGTTTTTT.